This TCR beta chain appears in the sequencing data of a study of T cell responses to AZD1222 COVID-19 vaccine. Turning to the study itself: Pooled together were second doses at about 4 or about 12 weeks.

Comment on this clone: What it binds is not known.

The table came from immunoSEQ multiplex PCR; TCRdb's copy has only in-frame clones and leaves some out. The table lists roughly 100,000 clones, about 89% of them singletons, with 3.5% to 4.5% in the top ten. Study-wide findings and caveats: Donors were chiefly white British, with a greater number of females, and clonal diversity was perhaps underestimated. Vaccination with two AZD1222 doses was followed by a rise in Spike-specific TCR breadth and depth.

This sequence originates from an adult in good health. The source was peripheral blood, collected on day 0 of AZD1222 vaccination.

The CDR3, as DNA: TGTGCCAGCAGCTCGGGACGTCGCACAGATACGCAGTATTTT. Translated: CASSSGRRTDTQYF. The V and J genes are TRBV5-4 and TRBJ2-3, with D perhaps TRBD1 or TRBD2 (5 bases each). CDR1 SGHNT and CDR2 YYREEE come from the germline V gene (reference sequence). The CDR3 spans 14 residues. V was cut by 3 bases and J by 1 base, with 9 bases left in between.